The present entry profiles one T cell receptor (beta chain) with its context. This clone turned up a few times. Its antigen remains unidentified. The input lacks base qualities; no much larger clone sits a single base away. The CDR3 runs 16 amino acids, cysteine and phenylalanine included. The CDR3 DNA has 48 bases and is translated from base 1. CDR1 is given as LNHNV and CDR2 as YYDKDF, both from the germline V gene (reference sequence). Ends trimmed: V by 0 bases, J by 5 bases; bases unmatched to a gene: 5. Libraries came from the immunoSEQ multiplex PCR assay. TCR beta CDR3 sequencing was performed on DNA from the cultured, isolated CD4+ T cells. From the authors' description of their analysis: The analysis removed non-productive TCR sequences, trimmed reads to the CDR3 region, and retained only CDR3s that were 7 or more amino acids long. Antigen-specific clonotypes were identified using the MANAFEST web app by comparison of expansion in peptide wells against reference cultures. Positive clones required FDR<0.05 expansion versus reference and all other wells, odds ratio above 5, and frequency above 0.1% in two replicate wells. A clonotype was defined as cross-reactive if the clonotype was significantly expanded both in SARS-CoV-2 spike wells and in at least one common cold coronavirus spike condition. Levenshtein distance calculated with the stringdist R package was used to assess CDR3 similarity, and unrooted trees were constructed with ape in R 3.6.1. TCRdb retrieved this table from immuneACCESS and kept in-frame rearrangements only. Not all clones are present; in checked studies, unresolved V genes account for under half, and no reason is known for the remainder. V, J and clone size reflect that table, while D and trimming were determined from the DNA. The table for this sample lists under 65,000 clones; roughly 80% of them were counted only once. The ten largest clones represent about 2.4% of the sample.

In the ViraFEST assay, PBMC were stimulated with viral peptide pools, and TCR sequencing was then used to find antigen-specific CD4+ T cell clonotypes based on their expansion. After around ten days of culture, CD4+ T cells were isolated with the EasySep CD4+ T cell isolation kit. Healthy vaccine recipients had no prior SARS-CoV-2 infection, confirmed by negative nucleocapsid antibodies before and after vaccination. About 2.1 million PBMC per well were cultured in IMDM with around 5.3% human AB serum, roughly 10 IU/ml IL-2 and gentamicin, plus 10 ug/ml peptides. On days 3 and 7, half of the culture medium was replaced with fresh IL-2-containing medium. Each peptide stimulation condition was cultured in triplicate wells unless otherwise noted. Using Ficoll-Paque Plus gradient centrifugation, PBMC were separated from whole blood and then either used fresh or cryopreserved at -140C. The overlapping peptide pools covered the spike proteins of SARS-CoV-2 as well as those of the common cold coronaviruses HCoV-NL63, HCoV-OC43 and HCoV-229E. Genomic DNA was extracted from cultured CD4+ T cells with the QIAamp micro DNA kit.

These data come from a study of vaccination effects on CD4 cells after COVID-19 (dated by TCRdb to between 2021 and 2023). With respect to the entire study: Each participant received two doses of an mRNA SARS-CoV-2 vaccine, either BNT162b2 or mRNA-1273. In both COVID-19 convalescent patients and infection-naive vaccine recipients, the study compared SARS-CoV-2 spike-specific CD4+ TCR repertoires from before mRNA vaccination with those from after it. A total of approximately 9 COVID-19 convalescent patients and several SARS-CoV-2-naive healthy vaccine recipients were included in the full study. Cultures from other donors in the study were sequenced using the Oncomine TCR Beta short-read assay on an Illumina iSeq 100.

Paper-wide results and their limitations: Marked clonal contraction was observed in both infection-induced and vaccine-induced clones at late post-vaccination timepoints, consistent with waning T cell responses. Among healthy vaccine recipients, nearly all vaccine-induced clones were SARS-CoV-2 mono-reactive, and only 1 of 255 was cross-reactive with common cold coronaviruses. The study was limited by a small number of convalescent patients and lacked early post-infection timepoints.

The TCR comes from a human donor who received a COVID-19 vaccine. This chain joins TRBV15 to TRBJ2-5; a stretch of 11 junction bases matches TRBD2. The source material was CD4+ T cells from PBMCs cultured with HCoV-229E spike peptides, sampled before COVID-19 vaccination. The label giving this sample's cell subset or site can be read as: HCoV-229E spike overlapping peptide pool stimulation. The CDR3 region: CATSRDRLAGTETQYF. The nucleotides read TGTGCCACCAGCAGAGATCGACTAGCGGGGACCGAGACCCAGTACTTC.